The 8 T cell receptor beta chains given below trace back to one sample, sequenced in a study of TIL therapy for anti-PD-1-resistant metastatic lung cancer. The time point is: pre-treatment sample, taken before nivolumab and TIL therapy. This was the immunoSEQ v3 assay. Clones were sequenced by immunoSEQ multiplex PCR, and TCRdb holds only the in-frame ones, with some missing. This sample has some 60,000 clones, with around 68% found just once. The sample here was blood, taken at baseline. These TCRs come from a person between 25 and 79 years old with non-small cell lung cancer.

Concerning this clone: Other nucleotide sequences in the sample specify the same CDR3. V and J are TRBV18 and TRBJ2-5; D remains unclear. Germline V lookup: CDR1 KGHSH, CDR2 LQKENI. This CDR3 has 11 residues. The V and J ends lost 3 bases and 4 bases respectively, with 3 bases between them. This CDR3 reads CASSPGETQYF. The CDR3 DNA reads as TGTGCCAGCTCACCGGGAGAGACCCAGTACTTC.

This clone was seen a few times. V gene TRBV6-1 combines with J gene TRBJ1-5; D might be TRBD1 (5 bases). Germline CDR1 is MNHNS and CDR2 is SASEGT. This CDR3 is built from 14 residues. Trimming pared 1 base from V and 7 bases from J, leaving 11 bases between. DNA of the CDR3: TGTGCCAGCAGTGAAGGGGGGAATCGGCAGCCCCAGCATTTT. It is translated as CASSEGGNRQPQHF.

The genes are TRBV5-4 and TRBJ2-1, with 7 bases fitting TRBD1. The J segment lost 10 bases and the V segment lost 0 bases, leaving 16 bases of the junction unmatched. This CDR3 comprises 17 residues. The germline V gene has CDR1 SGHNT and CDR2 YYREEE (reference sequence). The CDR3 is CASSLGRTGPFWGEQFF. CDR3 sequence (DNA): TGTGCCAGCAGCTTGGGCCGGACAGGACCCTTTTGGGGGGAGCAGTTCTTC. Using reference TRBV5-4 and TRBJ2-1 for the parts outside the CDR3, the full variable domain is ETGVTQSPTHLIKTRGQQVTLRCSSQSGHNTVSWYQQALGQGPQFIFQYYREEENGRGNFPPRFSGLQFPNYSSELNVNALELDDSALYLCASSLGRTGPFWGEQFFGPGTRLTVL.

This clone appeared once. The CDR3 protein is CASSPAGDRGRNTIYF. The DNA of the CDR3 is TGTGCCAGCAGTCCCGCCGGAGACAGGGGCAGAAACACCATATATTTT. This chain uses TRBV25-1 with TRBJ1-3; TRBD1 agrees at 8 bases. The length of the CDR3 is 16 residues. Germline values: CDR1 MGHDK, CDR2 SYGVNS. The V segment lost 5 bases and the J segment 5 bases; nucleotides outside the gene matches: 11.

The J gene is TRBJ1-1, the V gene TRBV6-5; 8 nucleotides line up with TRBD1. The V segment lost 10 bases and the J segment 6 bases; nucleotides outside the gene matches: 10. Looked up from germline, CDR1 is MNHEY and CDR2 is SVGAGI. This CDR3 is built from 13 residues. The CDR3 DNA sequence: TGTGCCACCGGAGACAGGGGCACTGCTGAAGCTTTCTTT. Amino acids: CATGDRGTAEAFF.

The chain links TRBV5-6 to TRBJ1-5; D unclear. This CDR3 comprises 16 residues. Trimming stripped 1 base from V and 0 bases from J, with 11 bases between. Germline V gene sequence: CDR1 SGHDT, CDR2 YYEEEE. The CDR3 loop is CASSLSPAYSNQPQHF. The CDR3, as DNA: TGTGCCAGCAGCTTGTCTCCAGCTTATAGCAATCAGCCCCAGCATTTT.

The rearrangement uses TRBV6-5 and TRBJ2-7; D possibly uses TRBD1 or TRBD2 (5 bases each). Germline lookup yields CDR1 MNHEY and CDR2 SVGAGI. V shed 6 bases and J shed 3 bases, with 15 bases lying between them. The CDR3 totals 14 residues. CDR3 DNA sequence: TGTGCCAGCAGCCGGGACCTAACTATCTACGAGCAGTACTTC. This sequence encodes CASSRDLTIYEQYF.

This clone came up a few times. The rearrangement links TRBV18 to TRBJ2-7; 12 bases fit TRBD1. The V gene's germline CDR1 is KGHSH and CDR2 LQKENI. The ends lost 4 bases at V and 6 bases at J; junction bases unmatched: 4. CDR3 size: 14 residues. The CDR3 loop reads CASSQGQGAVEQYF. The CDR3 bases are TGTGCCAGCTCACAGGGACAGGGGGCCGTCGAGCAGTACTTC. Filled out from reference TRBV18 and TRBJ2-7, the complete variable domain reads NAGVMQNPRHLVRRRGQEARLRCSPMKGHSHVYWYRQLPEEGLKFMVYLQKENIIDESGMPKERFSAEFPKEGPSILRIQQVVRGDSAAYFCASSQGQGAVEQYFGPGTRLTVT.